This TCR beta chain was obtained from a study of T cells in Graves' hyperthyroidism and ophthalmopathy. Overall study results and limits: Ophthalmopathy onset followed model prediction by a median approximately seven months.

Points on this clonotype: The antigen is unknown.

Amplified regions were TCR beta CDR3 sequences from RNA transcripts. HTBI primers were used for first-round RT-PCR of the TCR CDR3. TCRdb recomputed calls from the multiplex PCR reads with MiXCR, one row per CDR3 protein. This sample has about 700,000 distinct CDR3 sequences, with roughly 46% found just once. The J segment lost 3 bases and the V segment lost 7 bases, leaving 12 bases of the junction unmatched. The germline V gene has CDR1 SQVTM and CDR2 ANQGSEA. The CDR3 length is 15 residues. It was uncontrolled infection, other autoimmune disease, pregnancy or lactation that excluded patients. Diagnoses were made from clinical symptoms, serum measures (thyroxine and TRAb), thyroid ultrasound and orbital computed tomography.

V usage is TRBV29-1 and J usage is TRBJ1-2; 9 bases are shared with TRBD1. Sequenced sample: peripheral blood or thyroid tissue (not recorded which). This clonotype originated in an adult man with Graves' disease, either hyperthyroidism or ophthalmopathy (not recorded which). The CDR3 DNA reads as TGCAGCGCCCTAGGAGGGACAGGGACCCACTATGGCTACACCTTC. Amino acids: CSALGGTGTHYGYTF.